The 4 T cell receptor beta chains below all came from one sample that was sequenced in a study of siplizumab effects on memory and regulatory T cells. Method: immunoSEQ multiplex PCR; TCRdb's copy keeps in-frame clones and lacks some. The sample lists approximately 6,900 clones, just over 35% occurring once. The mixed lymphocyte reaction cells were held in coculture (37°C) for approximately six days. Their antigens are not known. The sequenced sample consisted of CFSE-low (dividing) CD8+ T cells sorted from an allogeneic mixed lymphocyte reaction. The receptors originated from a human donor in good health; the cells came from an allogeneic mixed lymphocyte reaction.

This chain links TRBV13 with TRBJ2-7, with 11 nucleotides matching TRBD2. The CDR3 spans 15 residues. With 6 bases clipped from V and 4 bases from J, the junction kept 8 bases outside the gene matches. CDR1 PRHDT and CDR2 FYEKMQ come from the germline V gene (reference sequence). This CDR3 is CASSELAGVLYEQYF. The CDR3 DNA reads as TGTGCCAGCAGTGAACTAGCGGGAGTCTTGTACGAGCAGTACTTC.

This clone was seen a handful of times. This chain uses TRBV29-1 with TRBJ1-2; D unresolved. The germline CDR1 and CDR2 sequences are SQVTM and ANQGSEA. Trimming shortened V by 3 bases and J by 7 bases, and 15 bases separated the two germline ends. The CDR3 consists of 13 residues. The CDR3 protein is CSVDPFWGSGYTF. The CDR3 region has the DNA TGCAGCGTTGATCCGTTTTGGGGTAGTGGCTACACCTTC.

This CDR3 is CASSFGAMSTDTQYF. As DNA, the CDR3 is TGTGCCAGCAGCTTCGGAGCGATGAGCACAGATACGCAGTATTTT. The chain uses TRBV11-1 and TRBJ2-3; D call uncertain. CDR1 is SGHAT and CDR2 is FQDESV in the germline V gene (reference sequence). Trimming took 3 bases from V and 0 from J, leaving 10 bases between them. This CDR3 comprises 15 residues.

The chain carries TRBV5-6 and TRBJ2-7; 9 bases are a match to TRBD2. The CDR3 extends over 13 amino acids. V shed 0 bases and J 7 bases; nucleotides not matched to a gene: 2. From germline, CDR1 is SGHDT and CDR2 YYEEEE. As DNA, the CDR3 is TGTGCCAGCAGCTTGGTAGCGGGAGATGAGCAGTACTTC. Protein sequence: CASSLVAGDEQYF.